The clone carrying this TCR beta chain has a handful of counts. Its target is not known. The sample originates from a study of regulatory T cells in long-lasting Graves disease. Study results and limitations: Only peripheral blood was studied, not thyroid tissue.

Assembly of TCR beta libraries relied on iRepertoire HTBI primers together with Arm-PCR of CDR3 regions. Source study methods: The samples yielded approximately 62 TRBV and about 15 TRBJ segments. TCRdb called the multiplex PCR reads again in MiXCR, with one record for every CDR3 protein. The V and J calls and clone size are TCRdb's, not the authors'. This sample has around 400,000 distinct CDR3 sequences, with about 25% found just once. The sample's time point: persistent/refractory GD, antithyroid drugs over 5 years with positive TRAb. Researchers made the TCR library from RNA that was extracted from PBMCs. With EDTA tubes as the receptacles, about 9.2 milliliters of peripheral blood were drawn. Trimming removed 0 bases at V and 0 bases at J, with 8 bases between. Germline loops: CDR1 SGHDN, CDR2 FVKESK. The CDR3 is 15 amino acids.

The gene calls are TRBV14 and TRBJ1-1; TRBD1 might be the D (6 bases). The sample in question was peripheral blood mononuclear cells (PBMCs), obtained when the disease was refractory, from a patient treated with antithyroid drugs. The TCR originated in a female donor with Graves disease. The CDR3 DNA is TGTGCCAGCAGCCAAGATACAGGGATGAACACTGAAGCTTTCTTT. Protein: CASSQDTGMNTEAFF.